The 32 T cell receptor beta chains presented below share a single source sample, sequenced in a study of T cell responses to AZD1222 COVID-19 vaccine. Method: immunoSEQ multiplex PCR; TCRdb's copy keeps in-frame clones and lacks some. There are about 130,000 clones in the sample; 80% to 90% occur only once, and about 22% lies in the top ten. Material: peripheral blood, obtained on day 0 of AZD1222 vaccination. The receptors were sampled from an adult in good health.

The chain has TRBV11-2 and TRBJ1-1, with unresolved D. The germline gives CDR1 SGHAT, CDR2 FQNNGV. The CDR3 covers 11 residues. V dropped 1 base and J dropped 8 bases, with 5 bases sitting between them. CDR3 nucleotide sequence: TGTGCCAGCAGCTTAGTAGAAGAAGCTTTCTTT. Amino acid sequence: CASSLVEEAFF.

The chain uses TRBV7-9 and TRBJ2-7; TRBD1 aligns across 9 bases. With V trimmed by 3 bases and J by 5 bases, 5 bases remained unmatched. The CDR3 spans 14 residues. The germline gives CDR1 SEHNR, CDR2 FQNEAQ (reference sequence). This CDR3 is CASSLDRGINEQYF. For the CDR3, the DNA is TGTGCCAGCAGCTTGGACAGGGGAATCAACGAGCAGTACTTC.

The rearrangement uses TRBV9 and TRBJ2-7; D uncertain. The CDR3 loop spans 14 amino acids. The germline V and J ends were trimmed by 0 bases and 1 base, with 8 bases remaining between them. Germline V gives CDR1 SGDLS, CDR2 YYNGEE. The DNA for the CDR3 is TGTGCCAGCAGCGTAGCGGCCGGTTCCTACGAGCAGTACTTC. Translated, it gives CASSVAAGSYEQYF.

This clone was counted between two and nine times. The rearrangement joins TRBV5-1 to TRBJ2-4, with 9 bases aligning to TRBD1. CDR1 SGHRS and CDR2 YFSETQ come from the germline V gene. V lost 3 bases and J lost 8; bases outside the gene matches: 6. This CDR3 region has 14 residues. The chain's CDR3 is CASSWGTGRDIQYF. The CDR3 nucleotides read TGCGCCAGCAGCTGGGGGACAGGGAGAGACATTCAGTACTTC.

The CDR3 DNA follows: TGTGCCAGCAGTTTAAAAATCTCTTGGGTCACGTCCTACGAGCAGTACTTC. It codes for CASSLKISWVTSYEQYF. The chain has TRBV28 and TRBJ2-7; D uncertain. In germline, CDR1 is MDHEN, CDR2 SYDVKM. This CDR3 is 17 amino acids long. The germline V and J ends were trimmed by 2 bases and 1 base, with 18 bases remaining between them.

The V gene is TRBV4-2, the J gene TRBJ2-7; D uncertain. V was shortened by 0 bases and J by 3 bases, with 12 bases between the two germline ends. Germline CDR1 LGHNA, CDR2 YNFKEQ. This CDR3 spans 15 amino acids. The CDR3 bases are TGTGCCAGCAGCCAAGAGGGCAGGTTGGGCTACGAGCAGTACTTC. Its translation is CASSQEGRLGYEQYF.

This chain connects TRBV19 to TRBJ1-1; D perhaps matches TRBD1 (5 bases). Trimming shortened V by 8 bases and J by 9 bases, and 13 bases separated the two germline ends. This CDR3 has 11 residues. Germline CDR1 reads LNHDA; CDR2 reads SQIVND (reference sequence). CDR3 in amino acids: CASRQGGKAFF. The CDR3 nucleotides are TGTGCCAGTCGTCAGGGAGGTAAAGCTTTCTTT.

In DNA form, the CDR3 reads TGTGCCAGCAGCGCCCGGGACAGACCTTACGAGCAGTACTTC. Its translation is CASSARDRPYEQYF. The chain couples TRBV13 to TRBJ2-7; 7 bases map to TRBD1. The trim removed 5 bases at V and 4 bases at J, leaving 8 bases unmatched. From germline, CDR1 is PRHDT and CDR2 FYEKMQ (reference sequence). The CDR3 totals 14 residues.

This sequence joins TRBV11-2 and TRBJ1-1; D unclear. Trimming shortened V by 1 base and J by 1 base, and 10 bases separated the two germline ends. CDR1 SGHAT and CDR2 FQNNGV come from the germline V gene. This CDR3 comprises 15 residues. The CDR3 DNA is TGTGCCAGCAGCTTAGCCAGGTCCGGGAACACTGAAGCTTTCTTT. It specifies CASSLARSGNTEAFF. Complete variable domain (other parts from reference TRBV11-2 and TRBJ1-1): EAGVAQSPRYKIIEKRQSVAFWCNPISGHATLYWYQQILGQGPKLLIQFQNNGVVDDSQLPKDRFSAERLKGVDSTLKIQPAKLEDSAVYLCASSLARSGNTEAFFGQGTRLTVV.

This sequence joins TRBV7-9 and TRBJ2-1; TRBD2 matches 8 bases. The junction had 6 bases not matched to a gene; V was cut back by 5 bases and J by 0 bases. In germline, CDR1 is SEHNR, CDR2 FQNEAQ (reference sequence). The CDR3 covers 16 residues. The CDR3 loop reads CASSPLGGASYNEQFF. CDR3 bases: TGTGCCAGCAGCCCCCTCGGGGGGGCCTCCTACAATGAGCAGTTCTTC.

The genes are TRBV5-5 and TRBJ2-3; unclear D gene. The CDR3 has 18 amino acids. Germline CDR1 and CDR2: SGHKS and YYEKEE (reference sequence). V lost 6 bases to trimming and J lost 0 bases, with 23 bases between them. The DNA of the CDR3 is TGTGCCAGCAAGCTTTGGGGTTTTAGGGTTGGCAGCACAGATACGCAGTATTTT. Translation gives CASKLWGFRVGSTDTQYF.

The chain links TRBV10-3 to TRBJ1-5; no firm D call. CDR3 length: 13 residues. V gave up 4 bases and J gave up 2 bases, with 6 bases separating them. The germline V gene encodes CDR1 ENHRY and CDR2 SYGVKD. CDR3 amino acids: CAISGIGNQPQHF. The DNA for the CDR3 is TGTGCCATCAGTGGGATCGGCAATCAGCCCCAGCATTTT.

The rearrangement links TRBV7-5 to TRBJ1-5; TRBD1 is the table's D call and was not checked against the DNA. TRBV7-5 is shown as a pseudogene. CDR3 length: 14 amino acids. The CDR3 DNA reads TGTGCCAGAAGCTTGGACAGGGGATGCGAGCCCCAGCATTTT. Residues: CARSLDRGCEPQHF.

V gene TRBV7-2 combines with J gene TRBJ1-1, with TRBD1 as a possible D gene (5 bases). The CDR3 consists of 12 residues. Trimming took off 3 bases at V and 5 bases at J, with 7 bases between the two ends. In germline, CDR1 is SGHTA, CDR2 FQGNSA. This chain's CDR3 is CASSLRGTEAFF. Written as DNA, the CDR3 is TGTGCCAGCAGCTTGAGGGGTACTGAAGCTTTCTTT.

This rearrangement joins TRBV5-4 to TRBJ1-2; 10 nucleotides line up with TRBD1. J was trimmed by 1 base and V by 3 bases; bases with no gene match: 3. Germline V gene data show CDR1 as SGHNT and CDR2 as YYREEE (reference sequence). The CDR3 is 15 residues long. Here the CDR3 DNA reads TGTGCCAGCAGCTATGGGACAGGGGTTAACTATGGCTACACCTTC. Protein: CASSYGTGVNYGYTF.

This chain uses TRBV6-5 with TRBJ1-4, with 7 nucleotides matching TRBD1. The germline V gene has CDR1 MNHEY and CDR2 SVGAGI. With V trimmed by 6 bases and J by 6 bases, 10 bases remained unmatched. The CDR3 runs to 15 residues. This CDR3 is CASSHGTATDEKLFF. CDR3 coding DNA: TGTGCCAGCAGCCATGGGACAGCAACCGATGAAAAACTGTTTTTT.

This clone has just a few counts. This sequence joins TRBV6-2 or TRBV6-3 and TRBJ1-1; D ambiguous. The CDR3 length is 14 residues. V lost 6 bases and J lost 3, with 14 bases in between. Germline CDR1 reads MNHEY; CDR2 reads SVGEGT. This CDR3 is CASSDRADHTEAFF. The DNA for the CDR3 is TGTGCCAGCAGCGACCGGGCGGACCACACTGAAGCTTTCTTT.

This clone was seen more than once but under ten times. The J gene is TRBJ1-3, the V gene TRBV5-5; D possibly corresponds to TRBD1 (6 bases). CDR1 and CDR2 (germline): SGHKS, YYEKEE (reference sequence). The CDR3 totals 16 residues. V lost 0 bases to trimming and J lost 2 bases, with 12 bases between them. The CDR3 region is CASSLGYRAPGNTIYF. CDR3 bases: TGTGCCAGCAGCTTGGGCTACAGGGCCCCTGGAAACACCATATATTTT.

This chain joins TRBV19 and TRBJ2-1; TRBD1 agrees at 8 bases. Per the germline V gene, CDR1 is LNHDA and CDR2 is SQIVND (reference sequence). J lost 12 bases, V lost 6 bases, and 13 bases had no gene match. The CDR3 has 14 residues. The CDR3 DNA reads as TGTGCCAGTAGGGAGCAGGGGGCTGGGATTGGGCAGTTCTTC. It codes for CASREQGAGIGQFF.

The V call is TRBV7-9, the J call TRBJ1-2, with 7 bases identical to TRBD1. CDR1 is SEHNR, CDR2 FQNEAQ, per germline (reference sequence). The V gene end was trimmed by 3 bases and the J gene end by 8 bases; junction bases not matched to a gene: 3. The CDR3 contains 12 residues. CDR3 bases: TGTGCCAGCAGCTTCACAGGGGACGGCTACACCTTC. Amino acid sequence: CASSFTGDGYTF.

This chain joins TRBV7-2 and TRBJ1-4; D might be TRBD1 (6 bases). V was trimmed by 0 bases and J by 14 bases, leaving 16 bases between them. The germline CDR1 and CDR2 sequences are SGHTA and FQGNSA. The CDR3 consists of 14 residues. The CDR3 DNA reads as TGTGCCAGCAGCTTAGCGAGGACAGCAAAAGGGCTGTTTTTT. This translates into CASSLARTAKGLFF.

The V and J genes are TRBV27 and TRBJ2-3; weak D call: TRBD1 (6 bases). This CDR3 has 15 amino acids. V gave up 5 bases and J gave up 2 bases, with 14 bases separating them. Germline lookup yields CDR1 MNHEY and CDR2 SMNVEV (reference sequence). The DNA for the CDR3 is TGTGCCAGCAGTCGCCAGGGGCGGGCCACAGATACGCAGTATTTT. Protein: CASSRQGRATDTQYF.

The table lists this clone with a count of one. The CDR3 reads CASSPPGQGREKLFF. The CDR3 region has the DNA TGTGCCAGCAGTCCTCCGGGACAGGGGCGTGAAAAACTGTTTTTT. The chain recombines TRBV2 with TRBJ1-4; 10 positions agree with TRBD1. The CDR3 contains 15 residues. V was clipped by 5 bases and J by 7 bases; unmatched bases: 7. Germline V lookup: CDR1 SNHLY, CDR2 FYNNEI.

This sequence joins TRBV9 and TRBJ2-7, with D possibly being TRBD2 (5 bases). The length of the CDR3 is 13 residues. Between the trimmed V and J ends, which lost 0 bases and 5 bases, there was a span of 9 bases. CDR1 and CDR2 from the germline V gene are SGDLS and YYNGEE. The CDR3 sequence is CASSVGRGHEQYF. The CDR3 nucleotides read TGTGCCAGCAGCGTAGGGCGAGGGCACGAGCAGTACTTC.

The chain carries TRBV19 and TRBJ1-2; TRBD1 aligns across 7 bases. J gave up 0 bases and V 7 bases, and 5 bases lay outside the gene matches. Germline CDR1 is LNHDA and CDR2 is SQIVND (reference sequence). This CDR3 comprises 14 residues. CDR3 DNA: TGTGCCAGTATGGGACAGAAGACTAACTATGGCTACACCTTC. It translates to CASMGQKTNYGYTF.

The V gene is TRBV24-1, the J gene TRBJ1-1; weak D call: TRBD1 (6 bases). Germline CDR1 and CDR2: KGHDR and SFDVKD. The V end was cut by 4 bases, the J end by 13 bases, with 12 bases between. CDR3 length: 11 amino acids. This CDR3 is CATSDGRGGFF. The CDR3 coding sequence is TGTGCCACCAGTGACGGGAGAGGGGGTTTCTTT.

This chain connects TRBV6-4 to TRBJ1-1, with D perhaps TRBD1 (6 bases). The CDR3 contains 13 residues. Between the trimmed V and J ends, which lost 6 bases and 1 base, there was a span of 9 bases. Germline V gene sequence: CDR1 MRHNA, CDR2 SNTAGT. In DNA form, the CDR3 reads TGTGCCAGCAGAGCACAGGGGAACACTGAAGCTTTCTTT. Encoded protein: CASRAQGNTEAFF.

The chain recombines TRBV30 with TRBJ1-5; 8 bases fit TRBD1. The CDR3 is 14 amino acids. Germline-derived CDR1 and CDR2 are GTSNPN and SVGIG (reference sequence). V lost 3 bases, J lost 4 bases, and 5 bases stayed unmatched. The CDR3 bases are TGTGCCTGGAGCCCAGGACAGGGAAATCAGCCCCAGCATTTT. Protein product: CAWSPGQGNQPQHF.

The V gene is TRBV4-1, the J gene TRBJ2-3; D ambiguous. V dropped 0 bases and J dropped 5 bases, with 6 bases sitting between them. This CDR3 has 13 residues. Per the germline V gene, CDR1 is MGHRA and CDR2 is YSYEKL. The DNA of the CDR3 is TGCGCCAGCAGCCAAGATGATCTAGATACGCAGTATTTT. Translating gives CASSQDDLDTQYF.

The rearrangement joins TRBV19 to TRBJ1-2; 10 bases agree with TRBD1. CDR1 is LNHDA, CDR2 SQIVND, per germline (reference sequence). V trimming: 9 bases; J trimming: 2 bases; junction bases outside the gene matches: 3. This CDR3 has 13 residues. This chain's CDR3 is CASGTGANYGYTF. The CDR3 DNA reads TGTGCCAGCGGGACAGGGGCCAACTATGGCTACACCTTC.

The chain joins TRBV19 to TRBJ2-3; 9 bases match TRBD2. The ends lost 10 bases at V and 5 bases at J; junction bases unmatched: 10. The V gene's germline CDR1 is LNHDA and CDR2 SQIVND (reference sequence). The CDR3 is 14 residues long. The CDR3 DNA sequence: TGTGCCACCGCGGCGCGGGGGGGCCGAGATACGCAGTATTTT. Protein product: CATAARGGRDTQYF.

This clone has only a few counts. The J gene is TRBJ1-1, the V gene TRBV10-3, with D possibly matching TRBD1 (6 bases). Between the trimmed V and J ends, which lost 7 bases and 1 base, there was a span of 10 bases. Germline V gene sequence: CDR1 ENHRY, CDR2 SYGVKD. This CDR3 is 13 amino acids long. Written as DNA, the CDR3 is TGTGCCATCACTGACAGGAGGAACACTGAAGCTTTCTTT. Its protein is CAITDRRNTEAFF.